The rows below give T cell receptor beta chains drawn from one sample of a study of Tregs in tolerant kidney transplant recipients. Generated by immunoSEQ multiplex PCR, the TCRdb table keeps only in-frame clones and is missing some. The sample consists of 110,000 or so clones, almost 90% of them appearing once. This specimen was CD4+ T cells from blood, taken before the transplant. These receptors originate from a human donor who received a combined kidney and bone marrow transplant. CDR3s include the opening cysteine and the closing phenylalanine or tryptophan. D genes are given only for firm matches. The size field is filled for only some rows; it gives once, few, many or a size class.

j_call clone_size d_call v_call cdr3_aa cdr3_nt
TRBJ1-1 - - TRBV7-2 CASSLSSGMNTEAFF TGTGCCAGCAGCTTAAGCTCAGGGATGAACACTGAAGCTTTCTTT
TRBJ2-7 - - TRBV18 CASSLQTDLDEQYF TGTGCCAGCTCACTACAGACAGATCTCGACGAGCAGTACTTC
TRBJ2-7 - - TRBV7-9 CASSLEGGAYEQYF TGTGCCAGCAGCTTAGAAGGGGGAGCCTACGAGCAGTACTTC
TRBJ1-5 - - TRBV6-1 CASSGQGGNQPQHF TGTGCCAGCAGTGGGCAGGGTGGCAATCAGCCCCAGCATTTT
TRBJ1-1 - - TRBV10-3 CAISESAGLGTEAFF TGTGCCATCAGTGAGTCCGCAGGGTTGGGCACTGAAGCTTTCTTT
TRBJ1-5 - - TRBV28 CASSLIRPEAQHF TGTGCCAGCAGTTTAATTCGGCCAGAGGCCCAGCATTTT
TRBJ1-3 - TRBD1 TRBV6-5 CASSYSVQGSGNTIYF TGTGCCAGCAGTTACTCGGTACAGGGGAGTGGAAACACCATATATTTT
TRBJ1-1 - - TRBV30 CAWSSDRTGTNTEAFF TGTGCCTGGAGCTCAGACAGGACGGGAACGAACACTGAAGCTTTCTTT
TRBJ1-2 - - TRBV11-2 CASSLGLPGRMFYGYTF TGTGCCAGCAGCTTGGGTTTACCGGGAAGAATGTTCTATGGCTACACCTTC
TRBJ2-2 - TRBD1 TRBV18 CASSPGTGDTGELFF TGTGCCAGCTCACCCGGGACAGGGGACACCGGGGAGCTGTTTTTT
TRBJ2-1 - TRBD2 TRBV28 CASSSLAGSSSYNEQFF TGTGCCAGCAGTTCACTAGCGGGGTCGAGCTCCTACAATGAGCAGTTCTTC
TRBJ1-5 - - TRBV2 CASRDRGDNQPQHF TGTGCCAGCAGGGACCGGGGGGACAATCAGCCCCAGCATTTT
TRBJ1-3 - TRBD1 TRBV5-1 CASRPPGGLGNTIYF TGCGCCAGCAGACCCCCAGGGGGCCTTGGAAACACCATATATTTT
TRBJ2-3 - - TRBV10-1 CASSEFPSWASDTQYF TGCGCCAGCAGTGAGTTCCCTTCGTGGGCCTCAGATACGCAGTATTTT
TRBJ2-1 - - TRBV18 CASSPSTYNEQFF TGTGCCAGCTCACCGTCTACCTACAATGAGCAGTTCTTC
TRBJ1-2 - - TRBV6-1 CASSEVPGRLAGGYTF TGTGCCAGCAGTGAGGTTCCGGGCAGGCTTGCGGGTGGCTACACCTTC
TRBJ2-3 - TRBD2 TRBV27 CASFYSAGRGRTDTQYF TGTGCCAGCTTCTATAGCGCCGGGAGGGGGAGAACAGATACGCAGTATTTT
TRBJ1-2 - TRBD1 TRBV28 CASSWGRGRYGYTF TGTGCCAGCAGTTGGGGCAGGGGGCGATATGGCTACACCTTC
TRBJ2-7 once TRBD2 TRBV6-1 CASSEPGLAKYEQYF TGTGCCAGCAGTGAGCCGGGACTAGCGAAATACGAGCAGTACTTC
TRBJ2-1 - - TRBV29-1 CSGVSLGGGYNEQFF TGCAGCGGCGTCAGTCTAGGGGGGGGCTACAATGAGCAGTTCTTC
TRBJ2-3 - TRBD2 TRBV27 CASSIGTSGVTDTQYF TGTGCCAGCAGTATCGGGACTAGCGGGGTCACAGATACGCAGTATTTT
TRBJ2-3 few - TRBV28 CASSKDYTDTQYF TGTGCCAGCAGCAAGGACTACACAGATACGCAGTATTTT
TRBJ2-7 once - TRBV7-2 CASSAPPGGGEQYF TGTGCCAGCAGCGCCCCCCCCGGGGGAGGCGAGCAGTACTTC
TRBJ1-5 - - TRBV10-3 CAITAGPNQPQHF TGTGCCATCACCGCGGGACCTAATCAGCCCCAGCATTTT
TRBJ2-7 - TRBD2 TRBV10-1 CASSESISGRARSEEEQYF TGCGCCAGCAGTGAGTCGATTAGCGGGAGGGCCAGGTCCGAAGAAGAGCAGTACTTC
TRBJ1-1 - - TRBV10-1 CASSGGPNTEAFF TGCGCCAGCAGTGGAGGGCCGAACACTGAAGCTTTCTTT
TRBJ2-3 - - TRBV4-2 CASSQENIAAGGTDTQYF TGTGCCAGCAGCCAAGAAAATATCGCCGCCGGGGGCACAGATACGCAGTATTTT
TRBJ2-2 - TRBD2 TRBV7-9 CASSGGGARTGELFF TGTGCCAGCAGCGGCGGGGGGGCGAGGACCGGGGAGCTGTTTTTT
TRBJ2-3 - TRBD2 TRBV7-9 CASSRIAGGPEYF TGTGCCAGCAGCCGAATAGCGGGGGGGCCCGAGTATTTT
TRBJ1-3 once - TRBV6-6 CASSYRGEGNTIYF TGTGCCAGCAGTTACCGGGGTGAAGGAAACACCATATATTTT
TRBJ2-7 - - TRBV11-2 CASSLVLGVSYEQYF TGTGCCAGCAGCTTAGTGTTAGGGGTCTCCTACGAGCAGTACTTC
TRBJ2-2 once TRBD2 TRBV18 CASSPKTSGNTGELFF TGTGCCAGCTCACCGAAGACTAGCGGGAACACCGGGGAGCTGTTTTTT
TRBJ2-7 once TRBD1 TRBV6-6 CASTTTGGGDEQYF TGTGCCAGCACCACGACAGGGGGCGGCGACGAGCAGTACTTC
TRBJ2-1 - TRBD2 TRBV5-1 CASSLVSSGPNEQFF TGCGCCAGCAGCTTGGTGTCTAGCGGGCCCAATGAGCAGTTCTTC
TRBJ2-7 - TRBD2 TRBV29-1 CSVETGIAGAGGGQYF TGCAGCGTTGAAACGGGTATCGCGGGGGCCGGGGGGGGGCAGTACTTC
TRBJ2-3 - TRBD2 TRBV5-1 CASSYTFGGASTDTQYF TGCGCCAGCAGTTATACCTTCGGGGGGGCATCGACAGATACGCAGTATTTT
TRBJ2-5 - TRBD2 TRBV2 CASSGSSGGPETQYF TGTGCCAGCAGTGGCTCTAGCGGGGGTCCGGAGACCCAGTACTTC
TRBJ2-7 - - TRBV10-3 CAITAGPPGEQYF TGTGCCATCACGGCGGGACCTCCGGGGGAGCAGTACTTC
TRBJ2-7 - - TRBV2 CASTPYEQYF TGTGCCAGCACCCCTTACGAGCAGTACTTC
TRBJ1-1 - TRBD1 TRBV28 CASSSGTGFTEAFF TGTGCCAGCAGTTCCGGGACAGGCTTCACTGAAGCTTTCTTT
TRBJ2-4 - TRBD1 TRBV19 CASSFGTPQGENIQYF TGTGCCAGTAGTTTTGGGACCCCACAGGGGGAAAACATTCAGTACTTC
TRBJ1-1 few - TRBV27 CASTPLGEADTEAFF TGTGCCAGCACCCCCCTGGGGGAGGCAGACACTGAAGCTTTCTTT
TRBJ1-3 once - TRBV9 CASSAQNGNTIYF TGTGCCAGCAGCGCACAAAACGGAAACACCATATATTTT
TRBJ1-4 - - TRBV29-1 CSGGHNEKLFF TGCAGCGGGGGACACAATGAAAAACTGTTTTTT
TRBJ1-1 - - TRBV2 CASSAGENTEAFF TGTGCCAGCTCCGCCGGAGAGAACACTGAAGCTTTCTTT
TRBJ1-1 - - TRBV5-6 CASSYTGILYTEAFF TGTGCCAGCAGCTATACCGGGATCCTATACACTGAAGCTTTCTTT
TRBJ2-3 - TRBD2 TRBV7-9 CASSLLEGRAGDTQYF TGTGCCAGCAGCTTATTGGAAGGGAGGGCCGGAGATACGCAGTATTTT
TRBJ2-5 - TRBD2 TRBV5-4 CASSLGLAANQETQYF TGTGCCAGCAGCTTAGGCCTAGCGGCCAACCAAGAGACCCAGTACTTC
TRBJ1-2 few TRBD1 TRBV19 CASSMQTGGFYGYTF TGTGCCAGTAGTATGCAGACAGGGGGCTTCTATGGCTACACCTTC
TRBJ2-5 - - TRBV5-1 CASSRDQAETQYF TGCGCCAGCAGCCGCGACCAGGCGGAGACCCAGTACTTC
TRBJ2-2 - - TRBV19 CASSMSLALTGELFF TGTGCCAGTAGTATGAGTCTAGCTTTAACCGGGGAGCTGTTTTTT
TRBJ2-1 - - TRBV5-1 CASRTGSNEQFF TGCGCCAGCAGAACAGGGAGCAATGAGCAGTTCTTC
TRBJ2-5 - - TRBV7-9 CASSSDRQETQYF TGTGCCAGCAGCTCAGACAGACAAGAGACCCAGTACTTC
TRBJ2-5 - - TRBV6-5 CASSYSIPGETQYF TGTGCCAGCAGTTACTCGATTCCCGGTGAGACCCAGTACTTC
TRBJ2-1 - TRBD2 TRBV15 CATSRLASGYNEQFF TGTGCCACCAGCCGGTTGGCTAGCGGCTACAATGAGCAGTTCTTC
TRBJ1-3 - - TRBV11-2 CASSVQVRNTIYF TGTGCCAGCAGCGTGCAGGTTCGAAACACCATATATTTT
TRBJ2-3 - TRBD2 TRBV5-6 CASSLRGGTDTQYF TGTGCCAGCAGCTTGCGGGGGGGAACAGATACGCAGTATTTT
TRBJ2-1 - TRBD1 TRBV30 CAWLQTGVGNEQFF TGTGCCTGGTTACAGACAGGGGTCGGGAATGAGCAGTTCTTC
TRBJ2-2 - TRBD1 TRBV11-2 CASSLRGSGTGRTGELFF TGTGCCAGCAGCCTCAGAGGCTCCGGGACAGGGCGGACCGGGGAGCTGTTTTTT
TRBJ2-4 - TRBD1 TRBV5-4 CASSLGQVQYF TGTGCCAGCAGCCTCGGACAGGTTCAGTACTTC